Sequencing of this T cell receptor (beta chain) was carried out in a study of T-cell memory formation after mild COVID-19. Study context: TCR clusters were largely donor specific. Study-wide results and caveats: CD4+ contracting clones lay mainly in CM and EM, CD8+ ones in EMRA. There were some responding clones in pre-infection memory, which suggested that cross-reactive memory had joined.

Germline CDR1 SQVTM, CDR2 ANQGSEA. CDR3 length: 15 residues. Trimming cost V 6 bases and J 3 bases, with 18 bases left between them. TCRdb ran MiXCR on the 5' RACE reads and lists one entry per CDR3 protein. The profile shows around 390,000 distinct CDR3 sequences, roughly 15% of them singletons. In the case of this clonotype: Its antigen is not known.

This clonotype originated in a man younger than 35 who had mild COVID-19 (a few samples of this study predate the infection). Cell type and time point are not known. The chain employs TRBV29-1 and TRBJ2-1, with D hard to call. Material for sequencing was PBMCs or a T cell subset sorted from them (not recorded which). In nucleotides, the CDR3 is TGCAGCGTGCCCCGTCGCGCCGGTCACTACAATGAGCAGTTCTTC. Its protein is CSVPRRAGHYNEQFF.